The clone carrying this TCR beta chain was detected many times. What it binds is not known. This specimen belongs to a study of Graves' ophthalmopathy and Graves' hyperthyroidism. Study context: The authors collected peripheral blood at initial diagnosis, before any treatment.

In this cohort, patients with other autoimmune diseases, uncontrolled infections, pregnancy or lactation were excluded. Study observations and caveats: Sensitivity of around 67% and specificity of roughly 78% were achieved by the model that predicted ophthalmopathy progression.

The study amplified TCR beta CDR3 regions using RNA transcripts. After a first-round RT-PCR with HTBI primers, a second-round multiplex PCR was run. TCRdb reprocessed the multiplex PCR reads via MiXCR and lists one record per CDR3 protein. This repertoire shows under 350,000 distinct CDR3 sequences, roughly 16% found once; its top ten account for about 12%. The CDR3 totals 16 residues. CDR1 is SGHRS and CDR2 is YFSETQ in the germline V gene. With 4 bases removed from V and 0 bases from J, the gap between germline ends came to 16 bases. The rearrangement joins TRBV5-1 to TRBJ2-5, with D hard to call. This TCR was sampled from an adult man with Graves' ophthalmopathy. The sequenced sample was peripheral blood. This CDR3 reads CASSPSVVGNQETQYF. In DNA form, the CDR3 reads TGCGCCAGCAGCCCTTCGGTGGTCGGAAACCAAGAGACCCAGTACTTC. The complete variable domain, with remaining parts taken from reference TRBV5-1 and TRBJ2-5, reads KAGVTQTPRYLIKTRGQQVTLSCSPISGHRSVSWYQQTPGQGLQFLFEYFSETQRNKGNFPGRFSGRQFSNSRSEMNVSTLELGDSALYLCASSPSVVGNQETQYFGPGTRLLVL.